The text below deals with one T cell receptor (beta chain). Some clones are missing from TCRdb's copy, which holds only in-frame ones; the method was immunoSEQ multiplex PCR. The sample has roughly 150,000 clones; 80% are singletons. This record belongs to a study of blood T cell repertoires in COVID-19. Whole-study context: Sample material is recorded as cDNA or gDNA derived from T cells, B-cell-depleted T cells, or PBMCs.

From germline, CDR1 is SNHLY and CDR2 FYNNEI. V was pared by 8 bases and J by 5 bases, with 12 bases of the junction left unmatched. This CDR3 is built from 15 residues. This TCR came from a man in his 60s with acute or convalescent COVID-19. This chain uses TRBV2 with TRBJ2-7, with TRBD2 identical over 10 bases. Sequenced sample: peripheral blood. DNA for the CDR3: TGTGCCAGCGGCAAGCAGGGGACTAGCGTCGACGAGCAGTACTTC. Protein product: CASGKQGTSVDEQYF.